This entry concerns a single T cell receptor beta chain. No antigen is known for it. The data were taken from a study of response to subunit inactivated influenza vaccine. Regarding the study as a whole: A suggestion made by the authors is that each seasonal influenza vaccination recruits few new T cells.

TCRdb recomputed calls from the RT-PCR reads with MiXCR, one row per CDR3 protein. The table includes about 150,000 distinct CDR3 sequences, about 10% detected once. The ends were cut back, 2 bases at V and 1 base at J, with 8 bases in the middle. The CDR3 covers 14 residues. The germline V gene encodes CDR1 SGHAT and CDR2 FQNNGV. The clonotype comes from a man aged 50 to 69 who received an inactivated influenza vaccine. The chain employs TRBV11-2 and TRBJ1-1; D is ambiguous. The sample was CD8+ T cells sorted from PBMCs, taken around 25 months after vaccination. CDR3 loop: CASSLISGNTEAFF. CDR3 DNA sequence: TGTGCCAGCAGCTTAATTTCCGGGAACACTGAAGCTTTCTTT.